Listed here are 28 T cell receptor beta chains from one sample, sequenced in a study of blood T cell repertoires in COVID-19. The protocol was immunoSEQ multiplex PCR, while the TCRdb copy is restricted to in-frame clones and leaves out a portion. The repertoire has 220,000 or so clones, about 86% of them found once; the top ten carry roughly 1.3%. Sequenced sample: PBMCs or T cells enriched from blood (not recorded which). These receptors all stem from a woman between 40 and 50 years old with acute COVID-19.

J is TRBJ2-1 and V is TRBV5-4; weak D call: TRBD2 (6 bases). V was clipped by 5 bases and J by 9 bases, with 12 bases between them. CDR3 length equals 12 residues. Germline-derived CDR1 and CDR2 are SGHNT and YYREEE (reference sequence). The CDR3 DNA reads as TGTGCCAGCAGTAAGGCTAGCGCTGAGCAGTTCTTC. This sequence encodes CASSKASAEQFF.

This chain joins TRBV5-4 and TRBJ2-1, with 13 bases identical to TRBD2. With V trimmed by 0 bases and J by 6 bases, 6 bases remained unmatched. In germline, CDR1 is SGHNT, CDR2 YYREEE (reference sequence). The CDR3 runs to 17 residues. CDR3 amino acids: CASSLDPGLAGPNEQFF. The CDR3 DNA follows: TGTGCCAGCAGCTTGGACCCGGGACTAGCGGGGCCCAATGAGCAGTTCTTC.

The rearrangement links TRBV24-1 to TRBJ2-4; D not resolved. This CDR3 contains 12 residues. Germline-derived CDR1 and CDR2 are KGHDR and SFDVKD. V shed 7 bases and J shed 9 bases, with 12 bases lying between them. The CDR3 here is CATRSSVGIQYF. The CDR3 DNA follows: TGTGCCACCAGGTCGAGTGTTGGCATTCAGTACTTC.

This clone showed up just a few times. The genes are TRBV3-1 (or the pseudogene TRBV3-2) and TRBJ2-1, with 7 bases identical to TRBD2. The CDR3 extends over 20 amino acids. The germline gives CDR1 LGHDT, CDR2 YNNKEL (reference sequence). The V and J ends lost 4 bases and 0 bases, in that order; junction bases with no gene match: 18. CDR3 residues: CASSLVWDLADNSSYNEQFF. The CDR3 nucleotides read TGTGCCAGCAGCCTTGTGTGGGACCTAGCGGATAATAGCTCCTACAATGAGCAGTTCTTC.

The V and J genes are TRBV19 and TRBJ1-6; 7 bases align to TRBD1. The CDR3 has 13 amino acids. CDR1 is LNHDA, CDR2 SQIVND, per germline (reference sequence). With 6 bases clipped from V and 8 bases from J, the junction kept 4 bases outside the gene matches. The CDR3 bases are TGTGCCAGTAGGACCGACAGGGATTCACCCCTCCACTTT. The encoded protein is CASRTDRDSPLHF. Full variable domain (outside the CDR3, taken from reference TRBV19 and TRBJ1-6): DGGITQSPKYLFRKEGQNVTLSCEQNLNHDAMYWYRQDPGQGLRLIYYSQIVNDFQKGDIAEGYSVSREKKESFPLTVTSAQKNPTAFYLCASRTDRDSPLHFGNGTRLTVT.

The CDR3 protein is CATSREKEQPQHF. The CDR3 bases are TGTGCCACCAGCAGAGAAAAGGAGCAGCCCCAGCATTTT. The chain combines TRBV15 with TRBJ1-5; D unresolved. Germline CDR1 is LNHNV and CDR2 is YYDKDF (reference sequence). This CDR3 is built from 13 residues. Trimming left V 0 bases short and J 7 bases short, with 7 bases between. The full variable domain, rest sourced from reference TRBV15 and TRBJ1-5, is DAMVIQNPRYQVTQFGKPVTLSCSQTLNHNVMYWYQQKSSQAPKLLFHYYDKDFNNEADTPDNFQSRRPNTSFCFLDIRSPGLGDTAMYLCATSREKEQPQHFGDGTRLSIL.

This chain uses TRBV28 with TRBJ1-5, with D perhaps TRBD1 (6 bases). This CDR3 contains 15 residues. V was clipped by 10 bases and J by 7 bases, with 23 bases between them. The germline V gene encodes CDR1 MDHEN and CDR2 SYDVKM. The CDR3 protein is CATERGTIKGQPQHF. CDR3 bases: TGTGCCACCGAAAGGGGGACTATCAAGGGGCAGCCCCAGCATTTT.

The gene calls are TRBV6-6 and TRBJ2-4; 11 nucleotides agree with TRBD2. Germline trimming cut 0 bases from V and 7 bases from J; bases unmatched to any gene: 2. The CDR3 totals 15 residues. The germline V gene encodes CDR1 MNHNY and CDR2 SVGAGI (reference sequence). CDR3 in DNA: TGTGCCAGCAGTTACTCTTCTAGCGGGAGGAACATTCAGTACTTC. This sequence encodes CASSYSSSGRNIQYF.

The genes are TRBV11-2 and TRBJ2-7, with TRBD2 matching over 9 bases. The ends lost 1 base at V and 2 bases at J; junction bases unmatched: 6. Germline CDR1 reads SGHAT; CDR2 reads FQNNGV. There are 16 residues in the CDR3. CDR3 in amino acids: CASSLVGRGGPYEQYF. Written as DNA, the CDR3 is TGTGCCAGCAGCTTAGTTGGGCGGGGGGGACCCTACGAGCAGTACTTC. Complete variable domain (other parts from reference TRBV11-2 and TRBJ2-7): EAGVAQSPRYKIIEKRQSVAFWCNPISGHATLYWYQQILGQGPKLLIQFQNNGVVDDSQLPKDRFSAERLKGVDSTLKIQPAKLEDSAVYLCASSLVGRGGPYEQYFGPGTRLTVT.

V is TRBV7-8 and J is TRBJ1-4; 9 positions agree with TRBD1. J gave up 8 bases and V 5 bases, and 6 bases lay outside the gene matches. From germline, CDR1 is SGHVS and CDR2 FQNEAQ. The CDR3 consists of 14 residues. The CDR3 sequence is CASSLQGAGEKLFF. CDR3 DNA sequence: TGTGCCAGCAGCCTACAGGGGGCGGGCGAAAAACTGTTTTTT. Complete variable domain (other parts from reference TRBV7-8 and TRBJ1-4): GAGVSQSPRYKVAKRGQDVALRCDPISGHVSLFWYQQALGQGPEFLTYFQNEAQLDKSGLPSDRFFAERPEGSVSTLKIQRTQQEDSAVYLCASSLQGAGEKLFFGSGTQLSVL.

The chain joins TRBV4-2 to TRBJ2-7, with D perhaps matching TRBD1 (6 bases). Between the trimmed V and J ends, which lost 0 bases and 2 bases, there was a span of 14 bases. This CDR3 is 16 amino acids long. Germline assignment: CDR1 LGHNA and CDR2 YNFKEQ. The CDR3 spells CASSQDRTGTTYEQYF. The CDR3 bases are TGTGCCAGCAGCCAAGATCGCACAGGGACCACCTACGAGCAGTACTTC.

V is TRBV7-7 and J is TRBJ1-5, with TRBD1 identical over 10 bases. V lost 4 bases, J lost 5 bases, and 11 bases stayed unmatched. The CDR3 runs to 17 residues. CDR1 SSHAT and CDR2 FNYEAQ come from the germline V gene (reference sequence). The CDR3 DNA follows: TGTGCCAGCAGCTACCCGACTGGACAGGGGGATGATCAGCCCCAGCATTTT. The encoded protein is CASSYPTGQGDDQPQHF.

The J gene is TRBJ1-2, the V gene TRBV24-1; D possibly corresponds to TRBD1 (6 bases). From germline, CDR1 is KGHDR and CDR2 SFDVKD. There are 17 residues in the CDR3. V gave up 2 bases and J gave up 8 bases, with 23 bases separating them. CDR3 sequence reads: CATSDSGTQGSSWGYTF. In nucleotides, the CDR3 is TGTGCCACCAGTGATTCCGGGACACAAGGTTCGTCGTGGGGCTACACCTTC.

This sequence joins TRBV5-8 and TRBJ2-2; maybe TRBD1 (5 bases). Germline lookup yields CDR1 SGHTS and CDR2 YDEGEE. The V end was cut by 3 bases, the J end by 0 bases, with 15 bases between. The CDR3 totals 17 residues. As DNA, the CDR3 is TGTGCCAGCAGCTCGTCCCTGGGGCCAGCGAACACCGGGGAGCTGTTTTTT. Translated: CASSSSLGPANTGELFF.

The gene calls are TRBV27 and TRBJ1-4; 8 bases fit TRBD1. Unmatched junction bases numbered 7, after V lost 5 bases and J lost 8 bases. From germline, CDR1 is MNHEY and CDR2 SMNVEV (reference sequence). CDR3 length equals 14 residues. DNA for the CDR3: TGTGCCAGCAGTACCGGACAGGGTTGGGAAAAACTGTTTTTT. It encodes CASSTGQGWEKLFF.

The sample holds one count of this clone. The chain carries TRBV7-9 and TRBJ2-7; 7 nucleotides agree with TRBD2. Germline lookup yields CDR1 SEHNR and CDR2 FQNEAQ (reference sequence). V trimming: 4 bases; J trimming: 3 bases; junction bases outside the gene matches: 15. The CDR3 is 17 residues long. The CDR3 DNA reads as TGTGCCAGCAGCTCGTCGGGGGGATACGAAGGTCACTACGAGCAGTACTTC. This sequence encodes CASSSSGGYEGHYEQYF.

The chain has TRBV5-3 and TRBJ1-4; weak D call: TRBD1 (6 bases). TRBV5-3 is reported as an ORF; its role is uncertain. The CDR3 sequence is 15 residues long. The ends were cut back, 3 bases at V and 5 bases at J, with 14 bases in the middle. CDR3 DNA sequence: TGTGCCAGAAGCTGCCCCAGGACAGTAAATGAAAAACTGTTTTTT. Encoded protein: CARSCPRTVNEKLFF.

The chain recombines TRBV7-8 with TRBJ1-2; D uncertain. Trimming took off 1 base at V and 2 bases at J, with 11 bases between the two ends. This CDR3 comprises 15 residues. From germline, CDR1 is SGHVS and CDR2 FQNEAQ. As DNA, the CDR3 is TGTGCCAGCAGCTTAGTTAACAGTCAGAACTATGGCTACACCTTC. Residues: CASSLVNSQNYGYTF.

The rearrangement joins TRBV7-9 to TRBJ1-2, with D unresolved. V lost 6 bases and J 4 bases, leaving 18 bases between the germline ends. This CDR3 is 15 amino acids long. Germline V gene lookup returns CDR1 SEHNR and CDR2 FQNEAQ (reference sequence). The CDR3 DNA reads TGTGCCAGCAGTCTAGAGTTGGAGTTGGGCTATGGCTACACCTTC. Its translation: CASSLELELGYGYTF. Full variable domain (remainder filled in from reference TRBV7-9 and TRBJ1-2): DTGVSQNPRHKITKRGQNVTFRCDPISEHNRLYWYRQTLGQGPEFLTYFQNEAQLEKSRLLSDRFSAERPKGSFSTLEIQRTEQGDSAMYLCASSLELELGYGYTFGSGTRLTVV.

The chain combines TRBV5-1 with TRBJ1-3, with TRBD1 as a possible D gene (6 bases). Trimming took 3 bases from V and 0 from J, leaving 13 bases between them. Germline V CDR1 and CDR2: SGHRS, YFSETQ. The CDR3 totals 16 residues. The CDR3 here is CASSSGTGNSGNTIYF. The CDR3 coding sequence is TGCGCCAGCAGCTCCGGTACAGGGAACTCTGGAAACACCATATATTTT.

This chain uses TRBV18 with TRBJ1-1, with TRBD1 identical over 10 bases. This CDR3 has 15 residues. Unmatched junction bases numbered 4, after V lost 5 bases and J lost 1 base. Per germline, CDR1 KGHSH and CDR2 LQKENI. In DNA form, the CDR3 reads TGTGCCAGCTCAAGACAGGGGGCCGGGAACACTGAAGCTTTCTTT. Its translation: CASSRQGAGNTEAFF.

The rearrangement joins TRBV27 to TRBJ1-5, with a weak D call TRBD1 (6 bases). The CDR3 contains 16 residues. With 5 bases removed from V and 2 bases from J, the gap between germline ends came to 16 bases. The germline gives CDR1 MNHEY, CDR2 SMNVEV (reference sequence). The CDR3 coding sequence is TGTGCCAGCAGTCGATTGGATGGGGGCGGCAATCAGCCCCAGCATTTT. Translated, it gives CASSRLDGGGNQPQHF.

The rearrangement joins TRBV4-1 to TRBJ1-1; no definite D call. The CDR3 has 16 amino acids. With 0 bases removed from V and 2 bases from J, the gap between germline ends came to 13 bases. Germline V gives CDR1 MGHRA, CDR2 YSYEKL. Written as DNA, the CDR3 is TGCGCCAGCAGCCAAGATAACGGGGTGGTAAACACTGAAGCTTTCTTT. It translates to CASSQDNGVVNTEAFF.

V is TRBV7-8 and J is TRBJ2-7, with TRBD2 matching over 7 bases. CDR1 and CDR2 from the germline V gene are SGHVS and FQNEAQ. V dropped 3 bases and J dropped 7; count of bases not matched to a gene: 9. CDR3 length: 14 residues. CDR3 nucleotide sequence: TGTGCCAGCAGCTTCGCCGGGACTAATTTTGAGCAGTACTTC. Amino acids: CASSFAGTNFEQYF.

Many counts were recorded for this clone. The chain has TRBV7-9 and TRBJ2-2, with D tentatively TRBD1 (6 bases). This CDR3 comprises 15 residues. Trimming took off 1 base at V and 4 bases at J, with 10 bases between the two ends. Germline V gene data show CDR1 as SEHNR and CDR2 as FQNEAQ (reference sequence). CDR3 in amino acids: CASSLGGQRTGELFF. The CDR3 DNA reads TGTGCCAGCAGCTTAGGTGGACAGCGCACCGGGGAGCTGTTTTTT.

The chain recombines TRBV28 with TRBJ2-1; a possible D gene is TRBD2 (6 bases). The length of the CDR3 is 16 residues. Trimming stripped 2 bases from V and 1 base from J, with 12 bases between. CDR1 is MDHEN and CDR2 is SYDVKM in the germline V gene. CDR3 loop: CASSLKQLASYNEQFF. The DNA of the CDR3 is TGTGCCAGCAGTTTAAAGCAGCTAGCGTCCTACAATGAGCAGTTCTTC.

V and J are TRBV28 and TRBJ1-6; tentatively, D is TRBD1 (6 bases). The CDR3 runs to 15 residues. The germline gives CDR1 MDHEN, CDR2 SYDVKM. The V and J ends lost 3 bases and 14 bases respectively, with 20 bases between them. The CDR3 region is CASSLELGQHRALHF. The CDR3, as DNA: TGTGCCAGCAGTTTGGAGCTCGGACAGCACAGGGCCCTCCACTTT.

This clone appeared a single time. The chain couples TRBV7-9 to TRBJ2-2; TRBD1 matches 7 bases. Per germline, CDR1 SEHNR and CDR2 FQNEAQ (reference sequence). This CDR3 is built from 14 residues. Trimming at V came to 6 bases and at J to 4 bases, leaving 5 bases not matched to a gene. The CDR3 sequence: CASRTQGTTGELFF. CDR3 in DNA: TGTGCCAGCAGGACACAGGGGACCACCGGGGAGCTGTTTTTT.